Each of the 8 T cell receptor beta chains below was sequenced from the same sample in a study of blood T cell repertoires in COVID-19. Repertoires were generated with immunoSEQ multiplex PCR, while TCRdb's copy carries only in-frame clones and drops some. The sample has 540,000 or so clones; roughly 91% are singletons. Sample: peripheral blood. The receptors shown here come from a woman in her forties or fifties with COVID-19, enrolled during active disease.

The chain carries TRBV5-6 and TRBJ2-7, with 14 bases identical to TRBD2. The length of the CDR3 is 17 residues. The trim removed 3 bases at V and 1 base at J, leaving 6 bases unmatched. In germline, CDR1 is SGHDT, CDR2 YYEEEE. The CDR3 DNA is TGTGCCAGCAGCTGGGGACTAGCGGGGGAATTTTCCTACGAGCAGTACTTC. Translation: CASSWGLAGEFSYEQYF.

J is TRBJ1-2 and V is TRBV19, with 7 bases lining up with TRBD1. The CDR3 consists of 14 residues. The germline CDR1 and CDR2 sequences are LNHDA and SQIVND (reference sequence). The junction had 12 bases not matched to a gene; V was cut back by 8 bases and J by 6 bases. This CDR3 is CASQGFDRDDGYTF. Here the CDR3 DNA reads TGTGCCAGTCAAGGATTTGACAGGGACGATGGCTACACCTTC. The whole variable domain, remainder taken from reference TRBV19 and TRBJ1-2, is DGGITQSPKYLFRKEGQNVTLSCEQNLNHDAMYWYRQDPGQGLRLIYYSQIVNDFQKGDIAEGYSVSREKKESFPLTVTSAQKNPTAFYLCASQGFDRDDGYTFGSGTRLTVV.

The V call is TRBV5-1, the J call TRBJ1-3; no definite D call. This CDR3 spans 13 amino acids. Germline V gene data show CDR1 as SGHRS and CDR2 as YFSETQ. The V gene lost 5 bases and the J gene lost 2 bases, with 8 bases spanning the gap. This CDR3 is CASSGGTGNTIYF. The CDR3 coding sequence is TGCGCCAGCAGTGGAGGGACTGGAAACACCATATATTTT.

This clone appeared a single time. The chain has TRBV9 and TRBJ2-3; D call uncertain. The V end was cut by 2 bases, the J end by 0 bases, with 10 bases between. This CDR3 has 15 residues. Germline values: CDR1 SGDLS, CDR2 YYNGEE. DNA of the CDR3: TGTGCCAGCAGCGTTCGACTGCTGAGCACAGATACGCAGTATTTT. As protein: CASSVRLLSTDTQYF.

The CDR3 protein is CASRDRGSYEQYF. In nucleotides, the CDR3 is TGTGCCAGCAGGGACAGGGGGTCCTACGAGCAGTACTTC. This rearrangement joins TRBV6-5 to TRBJ2-7, with 10 bases matching TRBD1. Trimming removed 6 bases from V and 1 base from J; junction bases left unmatched: 0. In germline, CDR1 is MNHEY, CDR2 SVGAGI. This CDR3 region has 13 residues.

V and J are TRBV10-2 and TRBJ1-1; D ambiguous. Looked up from germline, CDR1 is WSHSY and CDR2 is SAAADI. Trimming cost V 6 bases and J 1 base, with 9 bases left between them. This CDR3 has 13 amino acids. The CDR3 sequence: CASSETENTEAFF. The CDR3 coding sequence is TGCGCCAGCAGCGAAACAGAGAACACTGAAGCTTTCTTT.

The chain has TRBV28 and TRBJ2-7, with D hard to call. The CDR3 sequence is 11 residues long. Trimming pared 4 bases from V and 2 bases from J, leaving 3 bases between. In germline, CDR1 is MDHEN, CDR2 SYDVKM. The CDR3 nucleotides read TGTGCCAGCAGTTCAGCCTACGAGCAGTACTTC. This gives the protein CASSSAYEQYF.

This chain joins TRBV5-1 and TRBJ2-3; D is uncertain. The CDR3 consists of 14 residues. Trimming cost V 4 bases and J 5 bases, with 14 bases left between them. Germline CDR1 SGHRS, CDR2 YFSETQ. The CDR3 reads CASSDSSREDTQYF. The CDR3 nucleotides read TGCGCCAGCAGCGACTCGTCGCGAGAAGATACGCAGTATTTT. The full variable domain, in which reference TRBV5-1 and TRBJ2-3 provide the parts outside the CDR3, is KAGVTQTPRYLIKTRGQQVTLSCSPISGHRSVSWYQQTPGQGLQFLFEYFSETQRNKGNFPGRFSGRQFSNSRSEMNVSTLELGDSALYLCASSDSSREDTQYFGPGTRLTVL.